One T cell receptor (beta chain) is described in this entry. Per the authors' pipeline: For nucleated cells, counts were estimated from reference gene primer amplification. Using immunoSEQ multiplex PCR, the repertoire was profiled, and TCRdb retains in-frame clones only, with some absent. V and J calls and clone size are those listed in that table; D and trimming were worked out from the DNA. The sample includes fewer than 150,000 clones, roughly 80% of them seen just once. The data derive from a study of blood T cell repertoires in COVID-19. Study background: Material from acute and convalescent COVID-19 was sourced from the United States, Italy and Spain. PBMCs, B-cell-depleted T cells, or T cells provided the cDNA or gDNA that made up the material.

Trimming took 4 bases from V and 5 from J; bases not matched to a gene: 3. CDR3 size: 13 residues. Germline V gene lookup returns CDR1 SGHRS and CDR2 YFSETQ. V gene TRBV5-1 combines with J gene TRBJ1-5, with TRBD1 identical over 7 bases. This TCR was sampled from a woman aged 30 to 39 who had recovered from COVID-19. Sequencing was done on a sample of peripheral blood. The CDR3 region has the DNA TGCGCCAGCAGCCGGGACAGAGATCAGCCCCAGCATTTT. This sequence encodes CASSRDRDQPQHF. Supplemented by reference TRBV5-1 and TRBJ1-5, the full variable domain reads KAGVTQTPRYLIKTRGQQVTLSCSPISGHRSVSWYQQTPGQGLQFLFEYFSETQRNKGNFPGRFSGRQFSNSRSEMNVSTLELGDSALYLCASSRDRDQPQHFGDGTRLSIL.